This TCR beta chain was captured by sequencing in a study of early T cells in non-severe SARS-CoV-2 infection. Separate cDNA molecules each had unique molecular identifiers attached to them. TCRdb recomputed calls from the 5' RACE reads with MiXCR, one row per CDR3 protein. The sample has approximately 38,000 distinct CDR3 sequences, roughly 5% seen once. Germline CDR1 reads SQVTM; CDR2 reads ANQGSEA. The CDR3 runs 17 residues. With 4 bases clipped from V and 4 bases from J, the junction kept 10 bases outside the gene matches. This clonotype has more than one count but fewer than ten. The sample comprised whole blood. This clonotype was sampled from an adult who was a healthcare worker with PCR-confirmed SARS-CoV-2 infection or an uninfected control (not recorded which). The gene calls are TRBV29-1 and TRBJ2-5; 15 bases line up with TRBD2. Here the CDR3 DNA reads TGCAGCGTTGTAGGACTAGCGGGAGGGCCCCTGATAGAGACCCAGTACTTC. Amino acid sequence: CSVVGLAGGPLIETQYF.